One T cell receptor beta chain is described in this entry. Its specificity is not known. The PCR used 60 Vbeta and 13 Jbeta primers. TCRdb keeps only in-frame clones here, not all; method: immunoSEQ multiplex PCR. The table lists 110,000 to 150,000 clones, 65% to 85% of them singletons. This record comes from a study of cytomegalovirus exposure and HLA in healthy donors. Study-wide results and limits: Most TCR sequences were uncommon, yet certain public TCRs appeared in many donors.

This CDR3 spans 17 amino acids. The germline V gene encodes CDR1 SGHDN and CDR2 FVKESK. The V segment lost 5 bases and the J segment 3 bases; nucleotides outside the gene matches: 10. The specimen was PBMCs. The sequence was collected from a woman aged 40 to 50 in good health and CMV-seropositive. The chain combines TRBV14 with TRBJ2-7, with 13 bases aligning to TRBD2. DNA for the CDR3: TGTGCCAGCAGCTTTTCTCCGGGACTAGCGGGATACTACGAGCAGTACTTC. Its translation is CASSFSPGLAGYYEQYF.